A single sample is the source of the 11 T cell receptor beta chains below, sequenced in a study of Ad26.COV2.S vaccination and SARS-CoV-2 variants (dated by TCRdb to about 2021). Per the publication, the treatment or condition label means: about 20 received Ad26.COV2.S at low or high dose, single or two shots; five or six received placebo; per-sample allocation not given. For vaccine and placebo recipients, repertoires were sequenced using samples collected on day 63 after the first injection. Receptors were amplified or captured by the immunoSEQ multiplex PCR assay. TCRdb obtained this table from immuneACCESS and retained in-frame rearrangements with V and J assigned. These tables miss some clones; where compared with another copy, unresolved V genes account for less than half of the shortfall, and the remainder is unexplained. In all, the sample holds some 350,000 clones, and 70% to 90% of those were seen once. The ten largest clones take up about 3.5% of the sample.

The specimen comprised peripheral blood, sampled in a trial of Ad26.COV2.S vaccine versus placebo. Source of these receptors: a person between 18 and 65 years old who received the Ad26.COV2.S COVID-19 vaccine or a placebo.

This rearrangement joins TRBV7-2 to TRBJ1-1, with a possible D match to TRBD1 (5 bases). The ends were cut back, 4 bases at V and 2 bases at J, with 14 bases in the middle. Germline CDR1 reads SGHTA; CDR2 reads FQGNSA. The CDR3 covers 15 residues. The CDR3 nucleotides read TGTGCCAGCAGCTATCAGGGCCGCTCAAACACTGAAGCTTTCTTT. Protein sequence: CASSYQGRSNTEAFF.

J is TRBJ2-3 and V is TRBV29-1, with a possible D match to TRBD2 (6 bases). This CDR3 has 13 amino acids. The V end lost 6 bases, the J end lost 5 bases, and 15 bases lay between the germline ends. The germline CDR1 and CDR2 sequences are SQVTM and ANQGSEA. The CDR3 DNA follows: TGCAGCGTAGCCGGGACTCCTGGAGATACGCAGTATTTT. This encodes CSVAGTPGDTQYF.

J is TRBJ2-7 and V is TRBV2, with 9 bases matching TRBD1. Germline V gene data show CDR1 as SNHLY and CDR2 as FYNNEI. The CDR3 runs 17 residues. Trimming cost V 2 bases and J 5 bases; bases outside gene matches: 13. Here the CDR3 reads CASSENTGGPTPNEQYF. The CDR3 nucleotides are TGTGCCAGCAGTGAAAACACAGGGGGCCCGACGCCGAACGAGCAGTACTTC. The full variable domain, rest sourced from reference TRBV2 and TRBJ2-7, is EPEVTQTPSHQVTQMGQEVILRCVPISNHLYFYWYRQILGQKVEFLVSFYNNEISEKSEIFDDQFSVERPDGSNFTLKIRSTKLEDSAMYFCASSENTGGPTPNEQYFGPGTRLTVT.

The chain links TRBV7-6 to TRBJ1-4; D might be TRBD1 (5 bases). CDR1 is SGHVS, CDR2 FNYEAQ, per germline. The CDR3 totals 15 residues. V lost 4 bases and J lost 4, with 13 bases in between. CDR3 sequence reads: CASSSQGGGNEKLFF. The DNA for the CDR3 is TGTGCCAGCAGCTCTCAGGGAGGTGGTAATGAAAAACTGTTTTTT.

The J gene is TRBJ2-7, the V gene TRBV10-1; D gene unclear. The CDR3 loop spans 13 amino acids. Per the germline V gene, CDR1 is WNHNN and CDR2 is SYGVQD (reference sequence). With 7 bases removed from V and 0 bases from J, the gap between germline ends came to 10 bases. CDR3 residues: CASTSRSSYEQYF. The CDR3 DNA reads TGCGCCAGCACTTCCCGCAGCTCCTACGAGCAGTACTTC.

V is TRBV30 and J is TRBJ1-5; D might be TRBD1 (5 bases). Germline CDR1 and CDR2: GTSNPN and SVGIG (reference sequence). Trimming stripped 4 bases from V and 3 bases from J, with 10 bases between. There are 13 residues in the CDR3. In DNA, the CDR3 is TGTGCCTGGAACCGGGACTCCAATCAGCCCCAGCATTTT. This gives the protein CAWNRDSNQPQHF.

This chain joins TRBV9 and TRBJ2-1; possibly TRBD1 for D (6 bases). The CDR3 spans 15 residues. Germline V gene lookup returns CDR1 SGDLS and CDR2 YYNGEE. Trimming shortened V by 4 bases and J by 0 bases, and 11 bases separated the two germline ends. This chain's CDR3 is CASSLRGSSYNEQFF. DNA for the CDR3: TGTGCCAGCAGCTTAAGGGGGAGCTCCTACAATGAGCAGTTCTTC.

The chain employs TRBV3-1 (or the pseudogene TRBV3-2) and TRBJ2-2; D is ambiguous. Between the trimmed V and J ends, which lost 3 bases and 5 bases, there was a span of 7 bases. This CDR3 region has 13 residues. Per germline, CDR1 LGHDT and CDR2 YNNKEL (reference sequence). The CDR3 bases are TGTGCCAGCAGCCATCTGGGTACCGGGGAGCTGTTTTTT. It encodes CASSHLGTGELFF.

V is TRBV18 and J is TRBJ2-6; TRBD2 might be the D (5 bases). CDR1 is KGHSH and CDR2 is LQKENI in the germline V gene. V lost 3 bases, J lost 0 bases, and 12 bases lay in between. The CDR3 has 17 residues. In DNA form, the CDR3 reads TGTGCCAGCTCACCGGGGAGCCCGCACTCTGGGGCCAACGTCCTGACTTTC. Its protein is CASSPGSPHSGANVLTF.

This clone was seen a handful of times. V usage is TRBV10-1 and J usage is TRBJ2-3; 11 nucleotides agree with TRBD1. CDR3 length equals 15 residues. Germline CDR1 and CDR2: WNHNN and SYGVQD (reference sequence). With 3 bases clipped from V and 2 bases from J, the junction kept 1 base outside the gene matches. The CDR3 loop reads CASSEGQGATDTQYF. CDR3 in DNA: TGCGCCAGCAGTGAAGGACAGGGGGCCACAGATACGCAGTATTTT.

The chain has TRBV29-1 and TRBJ2-7; TRBD1 matches 7 bases. V trimming: 6 bases; J trimming: 3 bases; junction bases outside the gene matches: 2. The CDR3 has 11 residues. Germline CDR1 reads SQVTM; CDR2 reads ANQGSEA. CDR3 in amino acids: CSVYRGYEQYF. CDR3 in DNA: TGCAGCGTGTACAGGGGCTACGAGCAGTACTTC.